What follows is one T cell receptor (beta chain) and its context. Its antigen is as yet unknown. These data belong to a study of a mutant IDH1 vaccine in newly diagnosed glioma. Across the whole study: Patients got radiotherapy, temozolomide, or both beforehand, and most got both. Study outcomes and limitations: It was approximately 93% of patients that developed vaccine-induced immune responses. Seemingly, top peripheral T cell clonotype changes bore no relation to pseudoprogression.

Assay: immunoSEQ multiplex PCR; the TCRdb copy retains only in-frame clones and omits some. Found here are about 94,000 clones, roughly 86% of them singletons; the top ten hold over 0.6%. The CDR3 runs 14 residues. The germline V gene encodes CDR1 MNHNY and CDR2 SVGAGI (reference sequence). Trimming took off 6 bases at V and 2 bases at J, with 13 bases between the two ends. Regarding time point: week 47, end of study. With topical imiquimod, each dose of the vaccine consisted of 300 ug of mutant IDH1 20-mer peptide. Sequenced here: PBMCs, sampled from a glioma patient whose treatment included an IDH1 peptide vaccine. The chain combines TRBV6-6 with TRBJ1-2, with no clear D. The source of this sequence is a woman aged 50 to 60 with glioma. The CDR3 nucleotides are TGTGCCAGCAGCCCCGATGGGTGGAACTATGGCTACACCTTC. Translating gives CASSPDGWNYGYTF.